A selection of T cell receptor beta chains follows, all from one sample in a study of T-cell reconstitution after alpha-beta-depleted transplantation in children. Each CDR3 protein gets one entry after TCRdb re-called the PCR reads with MiXCR. The table records some 100,000 distinct CDR3 sequences, less than 25% of them present only once. Sequenced material: PBMCs, taken before TCRalphabeta/CD19-depleted stem cell transplant. These receptors came from a boy between 2 and 10 years old with acute lymphoblastic leukemia, due to receive a stem cell transplant. Both conserved end residues are part of each CDR3. A D gene is named only where the DNA matches it firmly.

D gene	V gene	J gene	CDR3 protein
-	TRBV7-3	TRBJ2-3	CASSLGVGGFTDTQYF
-	TRBV28	TRBJ2-7	CASSIPAAYEQYF
TRBD2	TRBV20-1	TRBJ2-1	CSARPSRTSGFGNEQFF
TRBD2	TRBV7-2	TRBJ2-2	CASSLGPGGPTGELFF
-	TRBV29-1	TRBJ2-2	CSVFEGPKGMQYTGELFF
TRBD1	TRBV20-1	TRBJ1-5	CSARGQGIQPQHF
TRBD1	TRBV3-1	TRBJ1-1	CASSPRTGVPEAFF
-	TRBV7-2	TRBJ2-7	CASSLEGGGPYEQYF
TRBD1	TRBV5-1	TRBJ1-6	CASSLLTDRQSPLHF
TRBD1	TRBV12-3/TRBV12-4	TRBJ2-1	CASSPGQGWDEQFF
-	TRBV3-1	TRBJ1-3	CASSQAGSGNTIYF
-	TRBV15	TRBJ2-1	CATSRGNEGARHEQFF
-	TRBV7-9	TRBJ1-4	CASPPDRATNEKLFF
TRBD2	TRBV7-3	TRBJ2-1	CASSPGLAEMGEYNEQFF
-	TRBV3-1	TRBJ2-2	CASSRKVTGELFF
TRBD1	TRBV29-1	TRBJ2-1	CSVEDLEGQGLWYNEQFF
TRBD2	TRBV11-2	TRBJ2-7	CASSLVRGSEQYF
-	TRBV30	TRBJ2-7	CAWSVKKDEQYF
TRBD1	TRBV5-4	TRBJ1-1	CASSLGGGQDTEAFF
-	TRBV3-1	TRBJ2-1	CASSHGGGAGNEQFF
-	TRBV11-2	TRBJ2-5	CASTAPGKVSETQYF
-	TRBV20-1	TRBJ2-4	CSARRRAGDKNIQYF
TRBD2	TRBV20-1	TRBJ2-3	CSADLAGVGDTQYF